The 23 T cell receptor beta chains reported below all come from one sample, sequenced in a study of T cell responses to AZD1222 COVID-19 vaccine. Using immunoSEQ multiplex PCR, the repertoire was profiled, and TCRdb retains in-frame clones only, with some absent. Among roughly 80,000 clones listed, 92% were seen once. This material consisted of peripheral blood, taken on day 0 of AZD1222 vaccination. The source is an adult in good health.

The chain combines TRBV18 with TRBJ2-1; a weak D match, TRBD2 (6 bases). The CDR3 has 12 residues. V was clipped by 3 bases and J by 10 bases, with 10 bases between them. The V gene's germline CDR1 is KGHSH and CDR2 LQKENI. CDR3 amino acids: CASSPPGDEQFF. The CDR3 DNA is TGTGCCAGCTCACCTCCGGGGGACGAGCAGTTCTTC.

The chain employs TRBV19 and TRBJ2-5; TRBD2 matches at 12 bases. V lost 5 bases and J lost 5; bases outside the gene matches: 6. This CDR3 region has 15 residues. Germline assignment: CDR1 LNHDA and CDR2 SQIVND (reference sequence). For the CDR3, the DNA is TGTGCCAGTAGTCGACTAGCGGGAGACGTGGAGACCCAGTACTTC. Translated, it gives CASSRLAGDVETQYF.

This sequence joins TRBV7-9 and TRBJ2-5; 8 nucleotides match TRBD1. The V gene's germline CDR1 is SEHNR and CDR2 FQNEAQ (reference sequence). V lost 1 base to trimming and J lost 5 bases; unmatched junction nucleotides: 6. The CDR3 contains 15 residues. CDR3 in amino acids: CASSLEAGGTETQYF. DNA of the CDR3: TGTGCCAGCAGCTTAGAGGCAGGGGGCACGGAGACCCAGTACTTC. Using reference TRBV7-9 and TRBJ2-5 for the parts outside the CDR3, the full variable domain is DTGVSQNPRHKITKRGQNVTFRCDPISEHNRLYWYRQTLGQGPEFLTYFQNEAQLEKSRLLSDRFSAERPKGSFSTLEIQRTEQGDSAMYLCASSLEAGGTETQYFGPGTRLLVL.

The chain has TRBV27 and TRBJ2-7; D may be TRBD1 (5 bases). The CDR3 contains 13 residues. Trimming stripped 3 bases from V and 3 bases from J, with 9 bases between. Germline lookup yields CDR1 MNHEY and CDR2 SMNVEV (reference sequence). The CDR3 coding sequence is TGTGCCAGCAGTTTCAAGGGGCACTACGAGCAGTACTTC. This codes for CASSFKGHYEQYF.

V is TRBV5-1 and J is TRBJ2-1; 12 nucleotides agree with TRBD2. The CDR3 totals 16 residues. The V gene end was trimmed by 4 bases and the J gene end by 3 bases; junction bases not matched to a gene: 5. Germline V gives CDR1 SGHRS, CDR2 YFSETQ. The CDR3 is CASSVLAGGLYNEQFF. Here the CDR3 DNA reads TGCGCCAGCAGCGTACTAGCGGGAGGTCTCTACAATGAGCAGTTCTTC.

This clone showed up just once. V and J are TRBV7-2 and TRBJ1-4; D is possibly TRBD1 (5 bases). V lost 4 bases to trimming and J lost 8 bases, with 11 bases between them. The CDR3 length is 13 residues. Germline CDR1 is SGHTA and CDR2 is FQGNSA. CDR3 loop: CASSSWGGEKLFF. The CDR3 nucleotides are TGTGCCAGCAGCTCCTGGGGCGGGGAAAAACTGTTTTTT. Drawing the rest from reference TRBV7-2 and TRBJ1-4, the complete variable domain is GAGVSQSPSNKVTEKGKDVELRCDPISGHTALYWYRQSLGQGLEFLIYFQGNSAPDKSGLPSDRFSAERTGGSVSTLTIQRTQQEDSAVYLCASSSWGGEKLFFGSGTQLSVL.

CDR3 in DNA: TGTGCCTGGAGAGCCGGGACTTACTACTACGAGCAGTACTTC. This codes for CAWRAGTYYYEQYF. V and J are TRBV30 and TRBJ2-7, with TRBD2 as a possible D gene (6 bases). V gave up 3 bases and J gave up 3 bases, with 15 bases separating them. CDR1 and CDR2 (germline): GTSNPN, SVGIG (reference sequence). This CDR3 has 14 residues.

The table lists this clone with a count of one. The V call is TRBV10-3, the J call TRBJ1-1; TRBD1 agrees at 9 bases. The CDR3 sequence is 15 residues long. V lost 5 bases to trimming and J lost 4 bases; unmatched junction nucleotides: 8. Germline V gene data show CDR1 as ENHRY and CDR2 as SYGVKD. In nucleotides, the CDR3 is TGTGCCATCAGTCCCGGGACAGGGTTGGGCACTGAAGCTTTCTTT. Translation gives CAISPGTGLGTEAFF.

The chain has TRBV11-3 and TRBJ2-3, with D possibly called TRBD1 or TRBD2 (5 bases each). The germline V gene encodes CDR1 SGHNT and CDR2 YENEEA. This CDR3 is 17 amino acids long. V dropped 2 bases and J dropped 1 base, with 16 bases sitting between them. The CDR3 nucleotides read TGTGCCAGCAGCTTAAGGACGGGGACCCGCCGCACAGATACGCAGTATTTT. This sequence encodes CASSLRTGTRRTDTQYF.

The CDR3 sequence: CASSLAQGALSSYNSPLHF. CDR3 nucleotide sequence: TGTGCCAGCAGCTTGGCACAGGGGGCACTGAGCTCCTATAATTCACCCCTCCACTTT. The chain links TRBV5-4 to TRBJ1-6, with 9 bases fitting TRBD1. Germline V gene sequence: CDR1 SGHNT, CDR2 YYREEE (reference sequence). With 0 bases clipped from V and 0 bases from J, the junction kept 7 bases outside the gene matches. The CDR3 sequence is 19 residues long.

CDR3: CASQRPGPLSAETQYF. CDR3 coding DNA: TGTGCCAGCCAAAGGCCCGGGCCGCTCTCGGCAGAGACCCAGTACTTC. This rearrangement joins TRBV3-1 (or the pseudogene TRBV3-2) to TRBJ2-5, with D unclear. The length of the CDR3 is 16 residues. The V end lost 8 bases, the J end lost 4 bases, and 23 bases lay between the germline ends. Germline loops: CDR1 LGHDT, CDR2 YNNKEL (reference sequence).

This sequence joins TRBV7-9 and TRBJ2-3, with D possibly TRBD1 on 5 matching bases. Germline-derived CDR1 and CDR2 are SEHNR and FQNEAQ (reference sequence). Deletions cut 3 bases from V and 2 bases from J, with 9 bases between. The length of the CDR3 is 14 residues. The chain's CDR3 is CASSLAGPTDTQYF. DNA of the CDR3: TGTGCCAGCAGCTTGGCAGGGCCCACAGATACGCAGTATTTT. Based on the CDR3 plus reference TRBV7-9 and TRBJ2-3, the full variable domain is DTGVSQNPRHKITKRGQNVTFRCDPISEHNRLYWYRQTLGQGPEFLTYFQNEAQLEKSRLLSDRFSAERPKGSFSTLEIQRTEQGDSAMYLCASSLAGPTDTQYFGPGTRLTVL.

J is TRBJ2-1 and V is TRBV7-2; perhaps TRBD2 as D (6 bases). The germline V gene encodes CDR1 SGHTA and CDR2 FQGNSA. CDR3 length equals 15 residues. The V gene lost 7 bases and the J gene lost 0 bases, with 13 bases spanning the gap. The CDR3 region is CASTIAVFSYNEQFF. The CDR3 DNA reads as TGTGCCAGCACCATAGCGGTCTTCTCCTACAATGAGCAGTTCTTC.

This chain uses TRBV28 with TRBJ2-7; TRBD1 agrees at 9 bases. Trimming removed 5 bases from V and 3 bases from J; junction bases left unmatched: 8. Germline CDR1 MDHEN, CDR2 SYDVKM. The CDR3 covers 15 residues. CDR3 DNA: TGTGCCAGCAGTCAACAGGGGGCGTCCGACTACGAGCAGTACTTC. As protein: CASSQQGASDYEQYF. The full variable domain, completed using reference TRBV28 and TRBJ2-7, is DVKVTQSSRYLVKRTGEKVFLECVQDMDHENMFWYRQDPGLGLRLIYFSYDVKMKEKGDIPEGYSVSREKKERFSLILESASTNQTSMYLCASSQQGASDYEQYFGPGTRLTVT.

The V gene is TRBV12-3 or TRBV12-4, the J gene TRBJ1-3, with TRBD1 identical over 7 bases. The trim removed 6 bases at V and 6 bases at J, leaving 5 bases unmatched. The CDR3 is 13 amino acids. The CDR3 loop reads CASSTTGTNTIYF. The CDR3, as DNA: TGTGCCAGCAGCACGACAGGGACAAACACCATATATTTT.

This chain links TRBV3-1 (or the pseudogene TRBV3-2) with TRBJ2-1; D is perhaps TRBD1 or TRBD2 (5 bases each). The CDR3 runs 12 residues. Germline CDR1 LGHDT, CDR2 YNNKEL (reference sequence). V shed 3 bases and J shed 12 bases, with 12 bases lying between them. The CDR3 protein is CASSHSRDRQFF. CDR3 nucleotide sequence: TGTGCCAGCAGCCATAGCCGGGACCGGCAGTTCTTC.

The V and J genes are TRBV19 and TRBJ1-1; no firm D call. V dropped 5 bases and J dropped 1 base, with 5 bases sitting between them. CDR3 length equals 12 residues. From germline, CDR1 is LNHDA and CDR2 SQIVND (reference sequence). DNA of the CDR3: TGTGCCAGTAGTGGAGGGAACACTGAAGCTTTCTTT. It specifies CASSGGNTEAFF.

This clone appeared a few times. This chain uses TRBV19 with TRBJ2-7; TRBD1 agrees at 7 bases. V was pared by 3 bases and J by 2 bases, with 16 bases of the junction left unmatched. This CDR3 has 18 amino acids. Germline lookup yields CDR1 LNHDA and CDR2 SQIVND (reference sequence). The DNA for the CDR3 is TGTGCCAGTAGTATCTGGTTTAACGGCAGGGACAGAGCCTACGAGCAGTACTTC. Its translation: CASSIWFNGRDRAYEQYF.

This rearrangement joins TRBV12-3 or TRBV12-4 to TRBJ2-5; D unresolved. CDR3 length equals 12 residues. The germline V and J ends were trimmed by 5 bases and 1 base, with 5 bases remaining between them. CDR3 in amino acids: CASSPGQETQYF. In DNA, the CDR3 is TGTGCCAGCAGTCCCGGCCAAGAGACCCAGTACTTC.

The V gene is TRBV19, the J gene TRBJ2-1, with 9 bases aligning to TRBD1. The CDR3 covers 16 residues. Germline loops: CDR1 LNHDA, CDR2 SQIVND (reference sequence). The ends lost 4 bases at V and 8 bases at J; junction bases unmatched: 12. For the CDR3, the DNA is TGTGCCAGTAGTAGGCCAGGGACAGGGAGGATCTATGAGCAGTTCTTC. This codes for CASSRPGTGRIYEQFF.

The chain recombines TRBV5-8 with TRBJ2-1; 7 bases map to TRBD2. The V gene's germline CDR1 is SGHTS and CDR2 YDEGEE. The CDR3 runs 17 residues. V was pared by 1 base and J by 1 base, with 8 bases of the junction left unmatched. CDR3 residues: CASSLFPAGSSYNEQFF. The DNA for the CDR3 is TGTGCCAGCAGCTTGTTCCCAGCGGGGTCATCCTACAATGAGCAGTTCTTC.

This clone was found once. The genes are TRBV28 and TRBJ1-2; D is unclear. CDR1 is MDHEN and CDR2 is SYDVKM in the germline V gene. The length of the CDR3 is 14 residues. Trimming cost V 3 bases and J 5 bases, with 13 bases left between them. The CDR3 bases are TGTGCCAGCAGTTTGCCGGATAGCCTTTATGGCTACACCTTC. Protein: CASSLPDSLYGYTF.

The gene calls are TRBV29-1 and TRBJ2-2; TRBD2 is a possible D gene (5 bases). Germline-derived CDR1 and CDR2 are SQVTM and ANQGSEA. The CDR3 sequence is 11 residues long. V was cut by 7 bases and J by 8 bases, with 11 bases left in between. CDR3 amino acids: CSGRGSGELFF. For the CDR3, the DNA is TGCAGCGGTAGAGGGTCAGGGGAGCTGTTTTTT.